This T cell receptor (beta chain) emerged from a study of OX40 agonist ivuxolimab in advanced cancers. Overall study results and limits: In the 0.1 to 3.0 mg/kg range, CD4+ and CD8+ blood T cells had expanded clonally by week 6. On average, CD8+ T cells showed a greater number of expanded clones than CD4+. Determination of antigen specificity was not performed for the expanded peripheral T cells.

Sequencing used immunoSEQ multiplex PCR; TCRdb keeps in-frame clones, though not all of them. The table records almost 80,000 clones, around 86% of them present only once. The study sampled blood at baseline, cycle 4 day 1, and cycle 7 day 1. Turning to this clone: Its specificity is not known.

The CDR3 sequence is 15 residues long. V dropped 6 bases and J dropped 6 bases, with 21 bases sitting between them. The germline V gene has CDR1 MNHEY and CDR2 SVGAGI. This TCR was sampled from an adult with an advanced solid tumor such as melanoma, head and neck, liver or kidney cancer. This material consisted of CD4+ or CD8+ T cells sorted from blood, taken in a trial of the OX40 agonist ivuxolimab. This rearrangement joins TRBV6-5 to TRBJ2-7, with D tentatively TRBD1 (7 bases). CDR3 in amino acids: CASRPQGGPMGEQYF. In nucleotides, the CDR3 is TGTGCCAGCAGGCCCCAGGGGGGACCCATGGGCGAGCAGTACTTC.